This entry features one T cell receptor beta chain sequence. Its antigen is still unknown. This record comes from a study of T-cell reconstitution after alpha-beta-depleted transplantation in children. General observations from the study: Expanded graft clones numbering several hundred reportedly gave rise to alpha-beta T cells about two months after transplant. High day-60 TCRbeta diversity in some patients came from surviving recipient T cells and thymic progenitors.

The V and J ends lost 5 bases and 10 bases, in that order; junction bases with no gene match: 7. CDR1 and CDR2 (germline): SGHDT, YYEEEE. The CDR3 is 15 residues long. During its preparation, the TCRbeta library received unique molecular identifiers. TCRdb independently ran MiXCR on the PCR reads; one entry per CDR3 protein. The table includes about 120,000 distinct CDR3 sequences, roughly 23% detected once. Source: PBMCs, mostly from graft donor cells, taken 180 days after TCRalphabeta/CD19-depleted stem cell transplant. The source of this sequence is a male patient under 10 years old who had a stem cell transplant for chronic granulomatous disease, so the T cells may come from the graft donor. The chain employs TRBV5-6 and TRBJ2-1; 15 nucleotides agree with TRBD2. CDR3 DNA: TGTGCCAGCAGTACCGGACTAGCGGGGGGGGAGGAGCAGTTCTTC. Amino acids: CASSTGLAGGEEQFF.